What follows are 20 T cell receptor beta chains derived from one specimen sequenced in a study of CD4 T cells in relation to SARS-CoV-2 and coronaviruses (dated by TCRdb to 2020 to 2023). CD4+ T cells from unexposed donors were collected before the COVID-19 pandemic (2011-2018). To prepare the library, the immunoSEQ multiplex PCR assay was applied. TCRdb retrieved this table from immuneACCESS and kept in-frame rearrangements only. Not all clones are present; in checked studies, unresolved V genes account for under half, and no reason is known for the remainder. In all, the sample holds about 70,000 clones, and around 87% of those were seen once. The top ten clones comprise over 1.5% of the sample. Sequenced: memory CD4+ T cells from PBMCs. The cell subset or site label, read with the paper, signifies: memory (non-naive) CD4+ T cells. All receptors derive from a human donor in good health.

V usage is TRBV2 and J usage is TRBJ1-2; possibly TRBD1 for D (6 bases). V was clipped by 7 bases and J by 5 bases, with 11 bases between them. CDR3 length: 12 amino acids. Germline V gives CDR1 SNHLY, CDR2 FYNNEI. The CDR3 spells CASNRQEYGYTF. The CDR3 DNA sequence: TGTGCCAGCAACCGACAGGAGTATGGCTACACCTTC.

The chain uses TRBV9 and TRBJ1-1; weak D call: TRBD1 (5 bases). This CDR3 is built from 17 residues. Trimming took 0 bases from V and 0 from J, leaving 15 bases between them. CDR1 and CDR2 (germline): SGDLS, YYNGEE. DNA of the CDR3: TGTGCCAGCAGCGTAGCTTTGGCAGGGCCTATGAACACTGAAGCTTTCTTT. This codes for CASSVALAGPMNTEAFF.

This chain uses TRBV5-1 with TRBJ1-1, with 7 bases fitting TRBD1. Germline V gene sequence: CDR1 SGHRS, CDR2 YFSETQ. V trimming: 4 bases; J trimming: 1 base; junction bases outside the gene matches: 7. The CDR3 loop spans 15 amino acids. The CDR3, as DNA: TGCGCCAGCAGCCGACTCGACAGGGAGAACACTGAAGCTTTCTTT. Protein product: CASSRLDRENTEAFF.

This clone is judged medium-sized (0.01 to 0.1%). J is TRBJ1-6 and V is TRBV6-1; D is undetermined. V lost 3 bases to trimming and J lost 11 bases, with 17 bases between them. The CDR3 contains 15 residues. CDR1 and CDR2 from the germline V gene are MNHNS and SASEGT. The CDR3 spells CASSERRVLNAPLHF. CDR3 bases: TGTGCCAGCAGTGAGAGGAGGGTGCTGAATGCACCCCTCCACTTT.

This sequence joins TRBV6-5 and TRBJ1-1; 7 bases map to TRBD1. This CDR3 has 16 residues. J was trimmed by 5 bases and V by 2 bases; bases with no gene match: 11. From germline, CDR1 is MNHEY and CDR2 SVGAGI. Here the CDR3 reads CASSYGQRTGRTEAFF. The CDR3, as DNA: TGTGCCAGCAGTTACGGCCAAAGGACAGGAAGGACTGAAGCTTTCTTT.

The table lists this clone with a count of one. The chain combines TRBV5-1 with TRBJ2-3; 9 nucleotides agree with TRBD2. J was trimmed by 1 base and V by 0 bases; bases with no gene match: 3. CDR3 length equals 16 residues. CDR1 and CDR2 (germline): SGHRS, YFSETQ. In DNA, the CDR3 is TGCGCCAGCAGCTTGGGTACTAGCGGGCGCACAGATACGCAGTATTTT. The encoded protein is CASSLGTSGRTDTQYF.

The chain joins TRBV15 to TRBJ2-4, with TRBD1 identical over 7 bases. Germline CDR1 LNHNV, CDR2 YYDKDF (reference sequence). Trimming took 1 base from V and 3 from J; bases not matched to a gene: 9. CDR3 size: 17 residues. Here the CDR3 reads CATSRGRTGVDKNIQYF. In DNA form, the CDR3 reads TGTGCCACCAGCAGAGGGCGAACAGGGGTTGACAAAAACATTCAGTACTTC.

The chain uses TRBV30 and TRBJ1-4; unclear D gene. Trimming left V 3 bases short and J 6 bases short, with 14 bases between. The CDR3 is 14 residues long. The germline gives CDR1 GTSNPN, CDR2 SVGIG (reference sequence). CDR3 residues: CAWSSSVFDEKLFF. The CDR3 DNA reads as TGTGCCTGGAGCTCCAGCGTGTTTGATGAAAAACTGTTTTTT.

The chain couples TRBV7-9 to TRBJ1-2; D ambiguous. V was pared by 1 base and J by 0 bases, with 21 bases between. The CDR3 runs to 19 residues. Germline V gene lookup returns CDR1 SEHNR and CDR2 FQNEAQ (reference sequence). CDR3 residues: CASSLVRLGWHKSNYGYTF. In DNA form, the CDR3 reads TGTGCCAGCAGCTTAGTGAGGCTAGGGTGGCACAAGTCTAACTATGGCTACACCTTC.

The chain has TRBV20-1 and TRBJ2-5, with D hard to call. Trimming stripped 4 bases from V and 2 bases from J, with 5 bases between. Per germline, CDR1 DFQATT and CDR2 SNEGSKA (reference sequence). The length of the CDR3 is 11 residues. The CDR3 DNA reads TGCAGTGCTACCGGGCAAGAGACCCAGTACTTC. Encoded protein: CSATGQETQYF.

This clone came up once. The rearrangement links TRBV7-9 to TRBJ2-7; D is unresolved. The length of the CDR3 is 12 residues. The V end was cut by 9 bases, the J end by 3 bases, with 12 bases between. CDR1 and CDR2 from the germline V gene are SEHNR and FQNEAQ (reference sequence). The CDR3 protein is CASSRQDYEQYF. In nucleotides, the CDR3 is TGTGCCAGTTCACGCCAAGACTACGAGCAGTACTTC.

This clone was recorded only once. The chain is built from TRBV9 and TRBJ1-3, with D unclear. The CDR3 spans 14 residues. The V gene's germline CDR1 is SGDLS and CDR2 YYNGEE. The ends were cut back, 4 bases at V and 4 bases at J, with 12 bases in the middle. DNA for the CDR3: TGTGCCAGCAGCTTAGACGCGGGCGGAAACACCATATATTTT. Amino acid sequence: CASSLDAGGNTIYF.

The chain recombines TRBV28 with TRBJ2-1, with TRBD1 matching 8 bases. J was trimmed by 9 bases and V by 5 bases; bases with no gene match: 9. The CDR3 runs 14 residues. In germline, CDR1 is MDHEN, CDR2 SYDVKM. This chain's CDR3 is CASSTADRVGEQFF. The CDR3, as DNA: TGTGCCAGCAGTACCGCGGACAGGGTGGGTGAGCAGTTCTTC.

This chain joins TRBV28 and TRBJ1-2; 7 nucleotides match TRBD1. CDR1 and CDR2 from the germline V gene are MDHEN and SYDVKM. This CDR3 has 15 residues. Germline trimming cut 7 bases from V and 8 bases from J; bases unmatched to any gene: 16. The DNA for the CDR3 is TGTGCCAGCATTCGAATCGGTACAGGGGCAGTGGGCTACACCTTC. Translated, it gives CASIRIGTGAVGYTF.

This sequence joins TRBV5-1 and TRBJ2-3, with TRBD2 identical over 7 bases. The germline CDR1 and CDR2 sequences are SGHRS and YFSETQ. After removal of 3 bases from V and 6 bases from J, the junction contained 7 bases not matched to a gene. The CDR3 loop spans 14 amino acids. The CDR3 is CASSSGLGTDTQYF. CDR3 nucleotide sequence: TGCGCCAGCAGCTCTGGACTAGGTACGGATACGCAGTATTTT.

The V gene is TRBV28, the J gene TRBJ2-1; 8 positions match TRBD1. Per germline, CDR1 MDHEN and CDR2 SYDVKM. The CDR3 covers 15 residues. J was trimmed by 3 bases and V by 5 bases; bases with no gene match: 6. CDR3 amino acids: CASSAYRGDYNEQFF. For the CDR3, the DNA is TGTGCCAGCAGTGCGTACAGGGGGGACTACAATGAGCAGTTCTTC.

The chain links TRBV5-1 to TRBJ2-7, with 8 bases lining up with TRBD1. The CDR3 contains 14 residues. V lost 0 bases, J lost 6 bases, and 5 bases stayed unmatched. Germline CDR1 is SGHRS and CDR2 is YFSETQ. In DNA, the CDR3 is TGCGCCAGCAGCTTGGGACAGGGGTCGGGCGAGCAGTACTTC. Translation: CASSLGQGSGEQYF.

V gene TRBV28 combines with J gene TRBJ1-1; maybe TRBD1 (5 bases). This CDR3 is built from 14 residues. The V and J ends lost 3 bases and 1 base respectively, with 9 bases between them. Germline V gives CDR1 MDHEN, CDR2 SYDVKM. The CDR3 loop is CASSFYDRNTEAFF. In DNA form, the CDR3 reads TGTGCCAGCAGTTTCTATGACAGGAACACTGAAGCTTTCTTT.

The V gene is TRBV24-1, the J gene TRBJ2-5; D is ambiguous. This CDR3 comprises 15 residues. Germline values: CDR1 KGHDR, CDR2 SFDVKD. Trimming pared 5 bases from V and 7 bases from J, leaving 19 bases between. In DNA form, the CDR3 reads TGTGCCACCAGTGGGTCGGACCAGATTTCGGGGACCCAGTACTTC. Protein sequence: CATSGSDQISGTQYF.

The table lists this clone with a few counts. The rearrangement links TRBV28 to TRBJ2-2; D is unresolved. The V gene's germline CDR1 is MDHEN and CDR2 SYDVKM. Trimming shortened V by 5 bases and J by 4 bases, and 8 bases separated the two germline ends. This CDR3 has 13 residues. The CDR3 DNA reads TGTGCCAGCAGTCCGTGGGTCACCGGGGAGCTGTTTTTT. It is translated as CASSPWVTGELFF.